The source of this TCR beta chain is a study of T cells in localized non-small cell lung cancer. Whole-study findings and limits: The greatest T cell clonality was found in uninvolved adjacent lung (higher than in tumor). Appearing in adjacent lung were a median approximately 57 of the top 100 tumor clones. Longer overall survival associated with higher blood T cell density; shorter survival with higher adjacent-lung clonality.

In the case of this clone: Its antigen is not known.

V shed 5 bases and J shed 3 bases, with 5 bases lying between them. The germline gives CDR1 DFQATT, CDR2 SNEGSKA (reference sequence). The CDR3 has 10 amino acids. Sequencing was performed with immunoSEQ multiplex PCR; in TCRdb, only in-frame clones are kept and a portion is missing. The repertoire consists of tens of thousands of clones, with roughly 91% occurring once and the leading ten covering roughly 15%. This sequence originates from a male donor aged 60 or older with stage I lung adenocarcinoma. Sequences were derived from peripheral blood, sampled before any cancer treatment. The rearrangement links TRBV20-1 to TRBJ2-7; no definite D call. For the CDR3, the DNA is TGCAGTGCTCAACTCTACGAGCAGTACTTC. Translation: CSAQLYEQYF.